The 21 T cell receptor beta chains below all came from one sample that was sequenced in a study of shared clonotypes between healthy human individuals. Sequencing used immunoSEQ multiplex PCR; TCRdb keeps in-frame clones, though not all of them. Among fewer than 650,000 clones listed, over 60% were seen once. Source material: PBMCs. These receptors originate from a woman aged 40 to 50 in good health. Some clones in this sample may be carry-over from other donors' samples.

In its sample, this clone was seen a few times. This sequence joins TRBV19 and TRBJ2-6; D gene ambiguous. This CDR3 has 18 amino acids. V was pared by 3 bases and J by 0 bases, with 15 bases between. Germline V gives CDR1 LNHDA, CDR2 SQIVND (reference sequence). In DNA form, the CDR3 reads TGTGCCAGTAGTATCTATCACAGATTGAGCTCTGGGGCCAACGTCCTGACTTTC. It codes for CASSIYHRLSSGANVLTF.

The chain links TRBV7-9 to TRBJ2-3, with D perhaps matching TRBD1 (6 bases). Germline lookup yields CDR1 SEHNR and CDR2 FQNEAQ (reference sequence). CDR3 length: 14 amino acids. Deletions cut 5 bases from V and 6 bases from J, with 15 bases between. The CDR3 sequence: CASSIPTGPDTQYF. The CDR3 DNA sequence: TGTGCCAGCAGCATCCCGACAGGACCTGATACGCAGTATTTT. The whole variable domain, remainder taken from reference TRBV7-9 and TRBJ2-3, is DTGVSQNPRHKITKRGQNVTFRCDPISEHNRLYWYRQTLGQGPEFLTYFQNEAQLEKSRLLSDRFSAERPKGSFSTLEIQRTEQGDSAMYLCASSIPTGPDTQYFGPGTRLTVL.

This clone was seen once. The J gene is TRBJ1-2, the V gene TRBV29-1; TRBD1 is a possible D gene (5 bases). In germline, CDR1 is SQVTM, CDR2 ANQGSEA. Deletions cut 4 bases from V and 0 bases from J, with 12 bases between. The CDR3 spans 14 residues. The CDR3 region is CSVVGASSNYGYTF. CDR3 DNA sequence: TGCAGCGTTGTAGGGGCCAGTTCTAACTATGGCTACACCTTC.

The gene calls are TRBV19 and TRBJ2-5, with 7 bases matching TRBD2. The tail of the sequence fits TRBJ2-7 better, so the J call may be wrong. Germline V CDR1 and CDR2: LNHDA, SQIVND (reference sequence). The CDR3 is 17 amino acids. CDR3 sequence: CASSPRSGGSGAYEQYF. CDR3 DNA sequence: TGTGCCAGTAGTCCCCGTTCGGGGGGAAGTGGGGCCTACGAGCAGTACTTC.

The DNA of the CDR3 is TGTGCCAGCAGCTTCCATGGGACAACTAGCACAGATACGCAGTATTTT. Translating it yields CASSFHGTTSTDTQYF. The chain couples TRBV5-8 to TRBJ2-3; tentatively, D is TRBD1 (6 bases). Trimming took 2 bases from V and 0 from J, leaving 13 bases between them. The CDR3 covers 16 residues. Germline V gives CDR1 SGHTS, CDR2 YDEGEE.

In its sample, this clone was seen a few times. The rearrangement links TRBV5-5 to TRBJ1-1; unclear D gene. The CDR3 loop spans 15 amino acids. Trimming stripped 4 bases from V and 1 base from J, with 14 bases between. CDR1 is SGHKS and CDR2 is YYEKEE in the germline V gene (reference sequence). CDR3 sequence (DNA): TGTGCCAGCAGCGTCCTACTGACCTGGAACACTGAAGCTTTCTTT. Translation gives CASSVLLTWNTEAFF.

The V and J genes are TRBV5-1 and TRBJ1-1; possible D gene TRBD1, 5 bases. The V and J ends lost 0 bases and 9 bases respectively, with 12 bases between them. The CDR3 contains 13 residues. CDR1 and CDR2 from the germline V gene are SGHRS and YFSETQ. The CDR3 DNA sequence: TGCGCCAGCAGCTTGGAATCGGGGGGGAAAGCTTTCTTT. Encoded protein: CASSLESGGKAFF.

This clone was recorded once. The chain combines TRBV13 with TRBJ2-3; no definite D call. Trimming pared 3 bases from V and 0 bases from J, leaving 19 bases between. Per germline, CDR1 PRHDT and CDR2 FYEKMQ (reference sequence). This CDR3 spans 18 amino acids. Here the CDR3 reads CASSFAAGSLRSTDTQYF. The CDR3 DNA is TGTGCCAGCAGCTTCGCGGCCGGTTCCCTCCGTAGCACAGATACGCAGTATTTT.

The V call is TRBV27, the J call TRBJ2-3; 7 bases match TRBD1. V shed 6 bases, J shed 1 base, and the junction held 13 bases outside the gene matches. The germline V gene encodes CDR1 MNHEY and CDR2 SMNVEV (reference sequence). CDR3 length equals 17 residues. The CDR3 DNA is TGTGCCAGCAGCCCATCAGACAGGGTTGAGGGCACAGATACGCAGTATTTT. Translation gives CASSPSDRVEGTDTQYF.

The chain has TRBV7-6 and TRBJ2-2, with D tentatively TRBD2 (6 bases). CDR3 length equals 14 residues. With 7 bases removed from V and 6 bases from J, the gap between germline ends came to 15 bases. Per the germline V gene, CDR1 is SGHVS and CDR2 is FNYEAQ. The CDR3, as DNA: TGTGCCAGCACCCCGGGACTCCGATCCGGGGAGCTGTTTTTT. Translating it yields CASTPGLRSGELFF.

The rearrangement links TRBV5-1 to TRBJ2-7, with 10 bases matching TRBD2. The CDR3 is 16 amino acids. From germline, CDR1 is SGHRS and CDR2 YFSETQ. The junction had 6 bases not matched to a gene; V was cut back by 0 bases and J by 3 bases. The CDR3 DNA reads TGCGCCAGCAGCTTGGGGAGCGGGAGGGGTTTCTACGAGCAGTACTTC. Protein: CASSLGSGRGFYEQYF. The full variable domain, with the rest looked up from reference TRBV5-1 and TRBJ2-7, is KAGVTQTPRYLIKTRGQQVTLSCSPISGHRSVSWYQQTPGQGLQFLFEYFSETQRNKGNFPGRFSGRQFSNSRSEMNVSTLELGDSALYLCASSLGSGRGFYEQYFGPGTRLTVT.

The chain joins TRBV28 to TRBJ2-3; TRBD2 aligns across 7 bases. This CDR3 contains 16 residues. The V segment lost 6 bases and the J segment 1 base; nucleotides outside the gene matches: 10. CDR1 and CDR2 (germline): MDHEN, SYDVKM. CDR3 residues: CASSRMGLAGTDTQYF. The CDR3 bases are TGTGCCAGCAGCCGAATGGGGCTAGCGGGCACAGATACGCAGTATTTT.

V gene TRBV11-2 combines with J gene TRBJ2-3; D gene unclear. Trimming left V 3 bases short and J 0 bases short, with 10 bases between. Per the germline V gene, CDR1 is SGHAT and CDR2 is FQNNGV. The CDR3 has 15 amino acids. The CDR3 nucleotides read TGTGCCAGCAGCTTTACCAGGTCTAGCACAGATACGCAGTATTTT. It specifies CASSFTRSSTDTQYF. Based on the CDR3 plus reference TRBV11-2 and TRBJ2-3, the full variable domain is EAGVAQSPRYKIIEKRQSVAFWCNPISGHATLYWYQQILGQGPKLLIQFQNNGVVDDSQLPKDRFSAERLKGVDSTLKIQPAKLEDSAVYLCASSFTRSSTDTQYFGPGTRLTVL.

A word on this clone: This is likely an artifact of a read error, given a far larger clone one base away. The rearrangement joins TRBV4-3 to TRBJ2-1, with 9 bases aligning to TRBD2. CDR3 length equals 16 residues. Germline CDR1 reads LGHNA; CDR2 reads YSLEER. V gave up 0 bases and J gave up 6 bases; unmatched junction bases: 6. CDR3 sequence reads: CASSQDEGSGSNEQFF. CDR3 bases: TGCGCCAGCAGCCAAGATGAAGGTAGCGGGAGCAATGAGCAGTTCTTC.

This clone was seen more than once but under ten times. This chain connects TRBV28 to TRBJ1-5, with D uncertain. Germline V gene sequence: CDR1 MDHEN, CDR2 SYDVKM. CDR3 length: 12 amino acids. Trimming took 11 bases from V and 3 from J, leaving 11 bases between them. The CDR3 spells CASARDNQPQHF. DNA of the CDR3: TGTGCCTCAGCGAGGGACAATCAGCCCCAGCATTTT.

The gene calls are TRBV7-9 and TRBJ1-3; maybe TRBD1 (6 bases). Germline CDR1 reads SEHNR; CDR2 reads FQNEAQ (reference sequence). Trimming shortened V by 4 bases and J by 2 bases, and 24 bases separated the two germline ends. The CDR3 covers 19 residues. The CDR3 coding sequence is TGTGCCAGCAGCTCATTCGGGGGAATCAGGGGTGGGGCTGGAAACACCATATATTTT. Encoded protein: CASSSFGGIRGGAGNTIYF.

In this sample, this clone turned up once. The chain is built from TRBV2 and TRBJ2-1; 12 bases line up with TRBD2. This CDR3 region has 16 residues. Germline V gene lookup returns CDR1 SNHLY and CDR2 FYNNEI. V trimming: 3 bases; J trimming: 9 bases; junction bases outside the gene matches: 9. The CDR3 is CASSDRTSGVLLEQFF. The DNA of the CDR3 is TGTGCCAGCAGTGACCGGACTAGCGGGGTACTCCTTGAGCAGTTCTTC. Full variable domain (outside the CDR3, taken from reference TRBV2 and TRBJ2-1): EPEVTQTPSHQVTQMGQEVILRCVPISNHLYFYWYRQILGQKVEFLVSFYNNEISEKSEIFDDQFSVERPDGSNFTLKIRSTKLEDSAMYFCASSDRTSGVLLEQFFGPGTRLTVL.

This clone was seen only a few times. Germline is not matched at one junction end, which may reflect a read error. CDR3 amino acids: CASSSSYRDKLRF. The CDR3 nucleotides read TGTGCCAGCAGTAGTTCATACCGGGACAAATTGAGGTTT. This chain connects TRBV6-5 to TRBJ1-3; D possibly corresponds to TRBD1 (6 bases). CDR3 size: 13 residues. Germline V CDR1 and CDR2: MNHEY, SVGAGI.

The chain is built from TRBV5-1 and TRBJ1-2; 7 nucleotides line up with TRBD1. V lost 3 bases to trimming and J lost 4 bases; unmatched junction nucleotides: 15. Germline lookup yields CDR1 SGHRS and CDR2 YFSETQ. CDR3 size: 17 residues. The CDR3 nucleotides are TGCGCCAGCAGCTCGAGCCCGCGACAGGGTACGAGCTATGGCTACACCTTC. Encoded protein: CASSSSPRQGTSYGYTF.

The chain employs TRBV6-5 and TRBJ2-3; D is ambiguous. Deletions cut 4 bases from V and 6 bases from J, with 5 bases between. This CDR3 comprises 11 residues. Germline CDR1 and CDR2: MNHEY and SVGAGI. In DNA form, the CDR3 reads TGTGCCAGCAGTTTTGGGGATACGCAGTATTTT. Protein: CASSFGDTQYF.

CDR3 amino acids: CASTPDSLNEQYF. The CDR3 bases are TGTGCCAGCACCCCGGACAGTTTAAACGAGCAGTACTTC. The chain combines TRBV28 with TRBJ2-7; D is possibly TRBD1 (6 bases). The CDR3 has 13 amino acids. The V and J ends lost 7 bases and 5 bases respectively, with 15 bases between them. Germline V gives CDR1 MDHEN, CDR2 SYDVKM.